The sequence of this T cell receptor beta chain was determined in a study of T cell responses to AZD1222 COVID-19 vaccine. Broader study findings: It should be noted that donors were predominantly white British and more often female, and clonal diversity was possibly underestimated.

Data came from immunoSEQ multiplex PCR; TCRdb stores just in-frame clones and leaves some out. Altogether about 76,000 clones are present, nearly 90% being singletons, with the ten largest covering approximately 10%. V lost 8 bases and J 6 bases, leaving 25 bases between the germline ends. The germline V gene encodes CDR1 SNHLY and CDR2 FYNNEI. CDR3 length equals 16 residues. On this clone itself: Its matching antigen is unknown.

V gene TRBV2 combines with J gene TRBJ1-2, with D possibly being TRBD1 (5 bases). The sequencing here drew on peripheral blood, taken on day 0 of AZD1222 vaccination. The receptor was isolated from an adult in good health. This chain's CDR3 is CASSRAPGPRPNGYTF. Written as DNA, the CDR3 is TGTGCCAGCTCCCGCGCCCCGGGACCTCGGCCGAATGGCTACACCTTC.